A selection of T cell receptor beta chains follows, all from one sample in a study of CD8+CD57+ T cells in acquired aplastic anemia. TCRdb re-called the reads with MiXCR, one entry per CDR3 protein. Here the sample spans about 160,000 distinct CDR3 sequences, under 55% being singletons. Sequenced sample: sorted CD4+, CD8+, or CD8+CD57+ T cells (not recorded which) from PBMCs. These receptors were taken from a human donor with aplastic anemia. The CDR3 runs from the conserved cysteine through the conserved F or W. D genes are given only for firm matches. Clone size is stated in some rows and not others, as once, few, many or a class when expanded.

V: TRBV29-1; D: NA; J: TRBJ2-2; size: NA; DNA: TGCAGCGTTCGGTTGACAGGTCACGGGGAGCTGTTTTTT; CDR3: CSVRLTGHGELFF
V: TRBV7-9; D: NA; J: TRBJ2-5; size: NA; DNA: TGTGCCAGCGGGGGCCCAGGGGAGACCCAGTACTTC; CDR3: CASGGPGETQYF
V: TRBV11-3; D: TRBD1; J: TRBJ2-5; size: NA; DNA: TGTGCCAGCAGCGCGGGACAGGGGGGAGAGACCCAGTACTTC; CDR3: CASSAGQGGETQYF
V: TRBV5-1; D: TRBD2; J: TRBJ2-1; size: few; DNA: TGCGCCAGCAGCTTAATTGGGACTAGCGGGGTGGGGGAGCAGTTCTTC; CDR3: CASSLIGTSGVGEQFF
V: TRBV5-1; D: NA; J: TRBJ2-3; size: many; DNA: TGCGCCAGCAGCTTGGATGGGACACCCGGCACAGATACGCAGTATTTT; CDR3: CASSLDGTPGTDTQYF
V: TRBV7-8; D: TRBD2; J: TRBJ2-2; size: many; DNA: TGTGCCAGCAGCTTAATAAGCGGGACGAACACCGGGGAGCTGTTTTTT; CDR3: CASSLISGTNTGELFF
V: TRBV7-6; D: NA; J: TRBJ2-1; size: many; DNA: TGTGCCAGCAGGGGGACAAAAAACAATGAGCAGTTCTTC; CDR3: CASRGTKNNEQFF
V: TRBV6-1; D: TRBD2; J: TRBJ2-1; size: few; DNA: TGTGCCAGCAGACTAGCGGGAAAGAGCTCCTACAATGAGCAGTTCTTC; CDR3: CASRLAGKSSYNEQFF
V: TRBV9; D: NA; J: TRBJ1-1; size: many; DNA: TGTGCCAGCAGCGTGGACAGGAACACTGAAGCTTTCTTT; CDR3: CASSVDRNTEAFF
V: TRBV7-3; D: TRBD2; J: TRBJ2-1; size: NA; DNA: TGTGCCAGCAGCTTACGAGCGGGAGCGGGCAATGAGCAGTTCTTC; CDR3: CASSLRAGAGNEQFF
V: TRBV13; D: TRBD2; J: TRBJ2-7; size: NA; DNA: TGTGCCAGCAGCTCGGGACTAGCCGAGCAGTACTTC; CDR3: CASSSGLAEQYF
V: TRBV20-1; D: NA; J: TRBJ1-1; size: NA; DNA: TGCAGTGCTAGAGCCGACTCAGGGTCACGCACTGAAGCTTTCTTT; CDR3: CSARADSGSRTEAFF
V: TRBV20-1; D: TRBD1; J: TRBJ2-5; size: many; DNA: TGCAGTGCTGGGACAGTACAAGAGACCCAGTACTTC; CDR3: CSAGTVQETQYF